These T cell receptor beta chains were read from a single sample in a study of shared clonotypes between healthy human individuals. The table came from immunoSEQ multiplex PCR; TCRdb's copy has only in-frame clones and leaves some out. The sample yields some 1,600,000 clones, around 98% seen once. The sample consisted of naive CD4+ T cells sorted from blood. The receptors here all came from a man younger than 45 in good health. The CDR3 runs from the conserved cysteine through the conserved F or W. A D gene is named only where the DNA matches it firmly. Clone size is given for some rows only: seen once, a few or many times, or a class if the clone is expanded.

clone size	J gene	D gene	V gene	CDR3 length	CDR3 DNA	CDR3 protein
-	TRBJ2-1	-	TRBV9	13	TGTGCCAGCAGAAGGGACCCTAACAATGAGCAGTTCTTC	CASRRDPNNEQFF
-	TRBJ2-7	-	TRBV7-2	14	TGTGCCAGCAGCTTAGGCAGGGGAGGGTACGAGCAGTACTTC	CASSLGRGGYEQYF
-	TRBJ2-7	-	TRBV7-7	14	TGTGCCAGCAGCTTAACGGCACTAAGTGGCGAGCAGTACTTC	CASSLTALSGEQYF
-	TRBJ2-3	-	TRBV4-1	16	TGCGCCAGCAGCCAAGATTGGCGACAACGCACAGATACGCAGTATTTT	CASSQDWRQRTDTQYF
once	TRBJ2-7	-	TRBV5-4	11	TGTGCCAGCAAGGAGGGACACGAGCAGTACTTC	CASKEGHEQYF
-	TRBJ1-2	TRBD1	TRBV14	13	TGTGCCAGCAGCGACTGGACAGGGGGAGGCTACACCTTC	CASSDWTGGGYTF
-	TRBJ1-2	-	TRBV5-6	14	TGTGCCAGCAGCTTCGAGGACAACTACTATGGCTACACCTTC	CASSFEDNYYGYTF
-	TRBJ2-3	-	TRBV29-1	13	TGCAGCGTTGAAGTTGTTGGCACAGATACGCAGTATTTT	CSVEVVGTDTQYF
-	TRBJ1-2	-	TRBV28	13	TGTGCCAGCGCCGCGGCTCTTAACTATGGCTACACCTTC	CASAAALNYGYTF
-	TRBJ2-7	-	TRBV2	13	TGTGCCAGCAAAGCAGGGGGGTCCTACGAGCAGTACTTC	CASKAGGSYEQYF
-	TRBJ2-3	TRBD2	TRBV5-1	16	TGCGCCAGCAGCTTCGGGACTAGCGGGAACACAGATACGCAGTATTTT	CASSFGTSGNTDTQYF
-	TRBJ2-7	TRBD2	TRBV30	14	TGTGCCTGGAGTGGAAGCGGGGGCTGGTACGAGCAGTACTTC	CAWSGSGGWYEQYF
-	TRBJ2-7	TRBD1	TRBV19	15	TGTGCCAGTAGTAGAACCTTGGACAGGGGAAGCGAGCAGTACTTC	CASSRTLDRGSEQYF
once	TRBJ1-1	TRBD1	TRBV5-1	21	TGCGCCAGCAGCTTGTACTCCTCGACTCCCAGGGGGCACCTAACGAACACTGAAGCTTTCTTT	CASSLYSSTPRGHLTNTEAFF
-	TRBJ2-1	TRBD2	TRBV4-2	15	TGTGCCAGCAGCCAAGATTGGGCAGCGGGATATGAGCAGTTCTTC	CASSQDWAAGYEQFF
-	TRBJ2-7	-	TRBV2	14	TGTGCCAGCAGTGAATTTGGACAAACCTACGAGCAGTACTTC	CASSEFGQTYEQYF
-	TRBJ2-5	-	TRBV10-3	12	TGTGCCATCAGCCTAGGCCAAGAGACCCAGTACTTC	CAISLGQETQYF
-	TRBJ2-7	TRBD2	TRBV11-3	14	TGTGCCAGCAGCCCAGCGGGAGGGAACTACGAGCAGTACTTC	CASSPAGGNYEQYF
-	TRBJ2-5	-	TRBV9	15	TGTGCCAGCAGCGTAGGAGGGAGGGACATTGAGACCCAGTACTTC	CASSVGGRDIETQYF
once	TRBJ2-1	TRBD2	TRBV6-5	16	TGTGCCAGCAGTTTCGGGACTAGATGGGCCTACAATGAGCAGTTCTTC	CASSFGTRWAYNEQFF
-	TRBJ2-1	-	TRBV5-1	11	TGCGCCAGCAGCCCAGACGATGAGCAGTTCTTC	CASSPDDEQFF
-	TRBJ1-2	TRBD1	TRBV28	14	TGTGCCAGCAAAACAGGGGGCTCTAACTATGGCTACACCTTC	CASKTGGSNYGYTF
-	TRBJ1-1	-	TRBV18	15	TGTGCCAGCTCCCCGTCGACAGGCAAGAACACTGAAGCTTTCTTT	CASSPSTGKNTEAFF
-	TRBJ2-5	-	TRBV6-6	13	TGTGCCAGCAGCTCCGACTATTCAGGGACCCAGTACTTC	CASSSDYSGTQYF
-	TRBJ1-1	-	TRBV18	14	TGTGCCAGCTCTGGTGGAGCCCCGAACACTGAAGCTTTCTTT	CASSGGAPNTEAFF
-	TRBJ2-7	TRBD1	TRBV27	13	TGTGCCAGCAGTTGGGGACAGACCTACGAGCAGTACTTC	CASSWGQTYEQYF
-	TRBJ2-7	-	TRBV14	15	TGTGCCAGCAGCCAAGAAAACACAGGTTACTACGAGCAGTACTTC	CASSQENTGYYEQYF
-	TRBJ2-1	-	TRBV2	14	TGTGCCAGCAGATTACGGACAGCTAACAATGAGCAGTTCTTC	CASRLRTANNEQFF
-	TRBJ1-5	-	TRBV28	12	TGTGCCAGCCTTACGAGGAACCCGCCCCAGCATTTT	CASLTRNPPQHF
-	TRBJ2-7	-	TRBV4-1	18	TGCGCCAGCAGCCAAGATGGGACCCGGGCATCAACCTCCTACGAGCAGTACTTC	CASSQDGTRASTSYEQYF
-	TRBJ2-7	-	TRBV20-1	11	TGCAGTGCTTGGGCTAGGGCCGAGCAGTACTTC	CSAWARAEQYF
-	TRBJ2-3	-	TRBV10-3	14	TGTGCCATTGGCGAGTTGGGTGTCTCAGATACGCAGTATTTT	CAIGELGVSDTQYF
-	TRBJ1-1	-	TRBV19	13	TGTGCCAGCGGAGCAGTGGGGGGTACTGAAGCTTTCTTT	CASGAVGGTEAFF
-	TRBJ2-7	TRBD2	TRBV19	15	TGTGCCAGTAGTAGCACTAGCGTCTCCTCCTACGAGCAGTACTTC	CASSSTSVSSYEQYF
-	TRBJ2-7	-	TRBV5-1	16	TGCGCCAGCAGATCCCGCCCAGGGGTCTCCCAGGACGAGCAGTACTTC	CASRSRPGVSQDEQYF
-	TRBJ2-7	TRBD2	TRBV5-8	17	TGTGCCAGCAGCTTGGCCACACTAGCGGGAGGGACCTACGAGCAGTACTTC	CASSLATLAGGTYEQYF
-	TRBJ2-7	-	TRBV20-1	10	TGCAGTGCTAGCCGAGCCGAGCAGTACTTC	CSASRAEQYF
-	TRBJ1-4	TRBD1	TRBV2	15	TGTGCCAGCAGCGAATCGGGACAGGGCCATGAAAAACTGTTTTTT	CASSESGQGHEKLFF
-	TRBJ2-5	-	TRBV4-1	19	TGCGCCAGCAGCCCAAGAGGGGGGGTGACAGGACCTCTCCAAGAGACCCAGTACTTC	CASSPRGGVTGPLQETQYF
-	TRBJ2-7	-	TRBV7-9	13	TGTGCCAGCAGCCTGACTAGTCGTAACGAGCAGTACTTC	CASSLTSRNEQYF
-	TRBJ2-7	TRBD1	TRBV11-2	16	TGTGCCAGCAGGCGGCTCGGGACAGGGGGCGGGTACGAGCAGTACTTC	CASRRLGTGGGYEQYF
few	TRBJ1-2	-	TRBV18	14	TGTGCCAGCTCACACTCGAACGGGGGTTTCGGCTACACCTTC	CASSHSNGGFGYTF
-	TRBJ2-5	-	TRBV11-1	12	TGTGCCAGCAGCCTCGGGGTGGAGACCCAGTACTTC	CASSLGVETQYF
-	TRBJ2-1	-	TRBV18	14	TGTGCCAGCTCCCTTCTGGAGGGCCTCGGTGAGCAGTTCTTC	CASSLLEGLGEQFF
-	TRBJ2-7	-	TRBV7-9	16	TGTGCCAGCAGCTGGTTCGCCGGGAGACTCTCCTACGAGCAGTACTTC	CASSWFAGRLSYEQYF
-	TRBJ2-3	-	TRBV29-1	14	TGCAGCGCAGGAGACAGGCGAACGGAAGATACGCAGTATTTT	CSAGDRRTEDTQYF
-	TRBJ2-7	TRBD1	TRBV5-4	17	TGTGCCAGCAGCCGGGGACAGGGTAGAGTCTCTGGCTACGAGCAGTACTTC	CASSRGQGRVSGYEQYF
-	TRBJ1-5	TRBD1	TRBV28	15	TGTGCCAGCAGTGCACAGGGGGCCAGCAATCAGCCCCAGCATTTT	CASSAQGASNQPQHF
-	TRBJ2-7	-	TRBV6-1	14	TGTGCCAGCAGTGAGTACAGGGATCTCTACGAGCAGTACTTC	CASSEYRDLYEQYF
-	TRBJ2-1	-	TRBV7-5	16	TGTGTCAGAAGCTTTAGTGTCCGCAGCTCCTACAATGAGCAGTTCTTC	CVRSFSVRSSYNEQFF
-	TRBJ2-1	-	TRBV6-5	15	TGTGCCAGCAGATCTCTAGTACCGTCGATCAATGAGCAGTTCTTC	CASRSLVPSINEQFF
-	TRBJ1-5	-	TRBV6-6	13	TGTGCCAGCAGCCGCAGGGGCAATCAGCCCCAGCATTTT	CASSRRGNQPQHF
-	TRBJ2-3	TRBD1	TRBV7-9	16	TGTGCCAGCAGCCCTCCCCCGGGACAGGGGTCTGATACGCAGTATTTT	CASSPPPGQGSDTQYF
-	TRBJ2-7	TRBD1	TRBV5-1	15	TGCGCCAGCAGTCGCCCGGGACAGGGAACCTACGAGCAGTACTTC	CASSRPGQGTYEQYF
-	TRBJ2-3	-	TRBV25-1	14	TGTGCCAGCAGTGAGATATCGGAGAGGGATACGCAGTATTTT	CASSEISERDTQYF
-	TRBJ2-3	-	TRBV5-7	15	TGTGCCAGCAGCGTGGCGTGCGGGAGCACAGATACGCAGTATTTT	CASSVACGSTDTQYF